The rows below give T cell receptor beta chains drawn from one sample of a study of blood T cell repertoires in COVID-19. TCRdb's copy holds only in-frame clones and misses some; the assay was immunoSEQ multiplex PCR. The sample lists about 200,000 clones, around four fifths occurring once. The sample comprised peripheral blood. The receptors stem from a man aged 40-50 years with acute or convalescent COVID-19. Each CDR3 is given with its conserved first and last residue. Each record gives: clone size, D gene, J gene, V gene, CDR3 DNA, CDR3 protein. D genes are given only for firm matches. Where a row states a size, it is once, few, many or the class of an expanded clone; other rows omit it.

size: -
D: TRBD1
J: TRBJ2-7
V: TRBV5-1
DNA: TGCGCCAGCAGCTTGGCCACGACAGGGACGGGCGAGCAGTACTTC
CDR3: CASSLATTGTGEQYF

size: -
D: -
J: TRBJ2-1
V: TRBV7-9
DNA: TGTGCCAGCAGCCCGCCGGGTTCGAGTAACGATGAGCAGTTCTTC
CDR3: CASSPPGSSNDEQFF

size: -
D: -
J: TRBJ1-1
V: TRBV11-2
DNA: TGTGCCAGCAGCCGACACGGGGGGCAGGCTTCTGAAGCTTTCTTT
CDR3: CASSRHGGQASEAFF

size: -
D: TRBD2
J: TRBJ2-7
V: TRBV6-5
DNA: TGTGCCAGCAGCAACGGACTAGCGGGAACCTACGAGCAGTACTTC
CDR3: CASSNGLAGTYEQYF

size: once
D: TRBD1
J: TRBJ1-1
V: TRBV2
DNA: TGTGCCAGCAGACCCAGCTTCACAGGGGATTACACTGAAGCTTTCTTT
CDR3: CASRPSFTGDYTEAFF

size: -
D: -
J: TRBJ1-2
V: TRBV4-1
DNA: TGCGCCAGCAGCCAAGAAGGGACACGGAACTATGGCTACACCTTC
CDR3: CASSQEGTRNYGYTF

size: -
D: -
J: TRBJ2-1
V: TRBV5-5
DNA: TGTGCCAGCAGCTTTCTACCGGGAGCGGGCAATGAGCAGTTCTTC
CDR3: CASSFLPGAGNEQFF

size: once
D: TRBD1
J: TRBJ1-2
V: TRBV12-3/TRBV12-4
DNA: TGTGCCAGCAGTTCCCAGGGGGACTATGGCTACACCTTC
CDR3: CASSSQGDYGYTF

size: -
D: TRBD1
J: TRBJ2-7
V: TRBV7-9
DNA: TGTGCCAGCAGCTTAGGACAGGGGGCCTACGAGCAGTACTTC
CDR3: CASSLGQGAYEQYF

size: -
D: TRBD1
J: TRBJ1-4
V: TRBV2
DNA: TGTGCCAGCTGGGATAGGGGGACAGGGGAAAAACTGTTTTTT
CDR3: CASWDRGTGEKLFF